Listed below are T cell receptor beta chains from one sample, sequenced in a study of metastatic and nonmetastatic thyroid tumors. TCRdb re-called the PCR reads with MiXCR. Here the sample spans about 92,000 clones, 15% being singletons. The source material was blood. These receptor sequences come from a female donor with papillary thyroid cancer or a benign thyroid nodule (not recorded which). Some clones in this sample may be carry-over from other donors' samples. CDR3s include the opening cysteine and the closing phenylalanine or tryptophan. Each record gives: D gene, clone size, J gene, V gene, CDR3 DNA, CDR3 protein. The D gene is left open where the match is weak. Only some rows state a clone size, as once, few, many or a class for expanded clones.

d_call: .; clone_size: many; j_call: TRBJ1-2; v_call: TRBV20-1; cdr3_nt: TGCAGTGCTAGAGTGAGGGAGACGCGAGATGGCTACACCTTC; cdr3_aa: CSARVRETRDGYTF
d_call: .; clone_size: .; j_call: TRBJ2-1; v_call: TRBV27; cdr3_nt: TGTGCCAGCATTCGCCAGTGGGGTCCGGGTAATGAGCAGTTCTTC; cdr3_aa: CASIRQWGPGNEQFF
d_call: .; clone_size: few; j_call: TRBJ1-1; v_call: TRBV27; cdr3_nt: TGTGCCAGCAGTGCAAGGGGACCGTCGAACACTGAAGCTTTCTTT; cdr3_aa: CASSARGPSNTEAFF
d_call: .; clone_size: many; j_call: TRBJ1-1; v_call: TRBV28; cdr3_nt: TGTGCCAGCACCGTCCTGAGGGAACTGAACACTGAAGCTTTCTTT; cdr3_aa: CASTVLRELNTEAFF
d_call: .; clone_size: few; j_call: TRBJ2-4; v_call: TRBV5-4; cdr3_nt: TGTGCCAGCAGCGGACTTCAGGGATTGTGGGGGCACATTCAGTACTTC; cdr3_aa: CASSGLQGLWGHIQYF
d_call: TRBD1; clone_size: many; j_call: TRBJ1-6; v_call: TRBV19; cdr3_nt: TGTGCCAGTAGTAACCGACAGGGGCGCACGGGCTATAATTCACCCCTCCACTTT; cdr3_aa: CASSNRQGRTGYNSPLHF
d_call: .; clone_size: .; j_call: TRBJ2-7; v_call: TRBV7-6; cdr3_nt: TGTGCCAGCAGCCCCGTTACCAGTACCTACGAGCAGTACTTC; cdr3_aa: CASSPVTSTYEQYF
d_call: TRBD1; clone_size: few; j_call: TRBJ1-4; v_call: TRBV10-2; cdr3_nt: TGCTCCAGCGGACAGGGGGGAGGCGGTGGCGAAAAACTGTTTTTT; cdr3_aa: CSSGQGGGGGEKLFF
d_call: .; clone_size: many; j_call: TRBJ2-5; v_call: TRBV7-8; cdr3_nt: TGTGCCAGCAGCTTAGCCCAAGAGACCCAGTACTTC; cdr3_aa: CASSLAQETQYF
d_call: .; clone_size: many; j_call: TRBJ1-2; v_call: TRBV13; cdr3_nt: TGTGCCAGCACCCGGGACTATGGCTACACCTTC; cdr3_aa: CASTRDYGYTF
d_call: .; clone_size: many; j_call: TRBJ2-5; v_call: TRBV14; cdr3_nt: TGTGCCAGCAGCCAAGAGGACGGAGGGACCCGGCCCCAGTACTTC; cdr3_aa: CASSQEDGGTRPQYF
d_call: TRBD2; clone_size: .; j_call: TRBJ2-7; v_call: TRBV6-1; cdr3_nt: TGTGCCAGCAGCTCGGGAGGTCTGGTGGACTACGAGCAGTACTTC; cdr3_aa: CASSSGGLVDYEQYF
d_call: .; clone_size: many; j_call: TRBJ1-2; v_call: TRBV4-1; cdr3_nt: TGCGCCAGCAGCCAAGAAGAGGGAACGCACTATGGCTACACCTTC; cdr3_aa: CASSQEEGTHYGYTF
d_call: .; clone_size: many; j_call: TRBJ2-7; v_call: TRBV6-1; cdr3_nt: TGTGCCAGCAGGTACGACTACGAGCAGTACTTC; cdr3_aa: CASRYDYEQYF
d_call: .; clone_size: .; j_call: TRBJ2-7; v_call: TRBV7-9; cdr3_nt: TGTGCCAGCACCATGACGGACTCCTACGAGCAGTACTTC; cdr3_aa: CASTMTDSYEQYF
d_call: .; clone_size: .; j_call: TRBJ1-1; v_call: TRBV7-2; cdr3_nt: TGTGCCAGTAGCTTAGTCTGTGGGGGTGGAACTGAAGCTTTCTTT; cdr3_aa: CASSLVCGGGTEAFF
d_call: TRBD2; clone_size: many; j_call: TRBJ2-1; v_call: TRBV9; cdr3_nt: TGTGCCAGCCACCCGTCCGGGGGGGAGACGAATGAGCAGTTCTTC; cdr3_aa: CASHPSGGETNEQFF
d_call: .; clone_size: many; j_call: TRBJ1-1; v_call: TRBV6-1; cdr3_nt: TGTGCCAGTAGAGGACTAGGCGGGAAGGGGGCTGAAGCTTTCTTT; cdr3_aa: CASRGLGGKGAEAFF
d_call: .; clone_size: many; j_call: TRBJ1-1; v_call: TRBV19; cdr3_nt: TGTGCCAGCCACAGGGCCACTGAAGCTTTCTTT; cdr3_aa: CASHRATEAFF
d_call: .; clone_size: many; j_call: TRBJ2-7; v_call: TRBV24-1; cdr3_nt: TGTGCCACCAGAGGAGAAGCGAAGTCCTACGAGCAGTACTTC; cdr3_aa: CATRGEAKSYEQYF
d_call: TRBD1; clone_size: many; j_call: TRBJ1-1; v_call: TRBV2; cdr3_nt: TGTGCCAGCAGTGACATCAACAGGGGGCGAAGTGAAGCTTTCTTT; cdr3_aa: CASSDINRGRSEAFF
d_call: .; clone_size: many; j_call: TRBJ1-2; v_call: TRBV30; cdr3_nt: TGTGCCTGGGCTAAGGGACGGTATAACTATGGCTACACCTTC; cdr3_aa: CAWAKGRYNYGYTF
d_call: TRBD2; clone_size: .; j_call: TRBJ2-3; v_call: TRBV20-1; cdr3_nt: TGCAGTGCTGGCTCCGGTACTAGCGGGGGGGCCGGTATAGATACGCAGTATTTT; cdr3_aa: CSAGSGTSGGAGIDTQYF
d_call: TRBD1; clone_size: .; j_call: TRBJ1-5; v_call: TRBV13; cdr3_nt: TGTGCCAGCATCTTGAGGGGGCCCCCCCTCCGCTATAGCAATCAGCCCAAGCATTTT; cdr3_aa: CASILRGPPLRYSNQPKHF
d_call: .; clone_size: many; j_call: TRBJ1-1; v_call: TRBV6-1; cdr3_nt: TGTGCCAGCAGTGGGGGCCTCCTTTTGAACACTGAAGCTTTCTTT; cdr3_aa: CASSGGLLLNTEAFF
d_call: .; clone_size: few; j_call: TRBJ2-2; v_call: TRBV6-2/TRBV6-3; cdr3_nt: TGTGCCAGCAGCCAACAGGTAACCGGGGATCTGTTTTTT; cdr3_aa: CASSQQVTGDLFF
d_call: .; clone_size: many; j_call: TRBJ2-1; v_call: TRBV24-1; cdr3_nt: TGTGCCACCAGTGATCGGGGCCTCGAGCAGTTCTTC; cdr3_aa: CATSDRGLEQFF
d_call: .; clone_size: many; j_call: TRBJ2-5; v_call: TRBV7-9; cdr3_nt: TGTGCCAGCAGCTCCAGGGGAGAAGAGACCCAGTACTTC; cdr3_aa: CASSSRGEETQYF
d_call: .; clone_size: many; j_call: TRBJ2-7; v_call: TRBV6-2/TRBV6-3; cdr3_nt: TGTGCCAGCAGTCAATCGACAGTCTCCTACGAGCAGTACTTC; cdr3_aa: CASSQSTVSYEQYF
d_call: TRBD2; clone_size: few; j_call: TRBJ2-2; v_call: TRBV27; cdr3_nt: TGTGCCAGCAGCTACGGGGGACTAGCGGAGGTCGGGGAGCTGTTTTTT; cdr3_aa: CASSYGGLAEVGELFF
d_call: TRBD1; clone_size: many; j_call: TRBJ1-2; v_call: TRBV3-1; cdr3_nt: TGTGCCAGCAGCCAAAGGGACAGGGTGCACTATGGCTACACCTTC; cdr3_aa: CASSQRDRVHYGYTF
d_call: .; clone_size: many; j_call: TRBJ2-5; v_call: TRBV5-1; cdr3_nt: TGCGCCAGCAGCTGGGACGACGAGGAGACCCAGTACTTC; cdr3_aa: CASSWDDEETQYF
d_call: .; clone_size: many; j_call: TRBJ1-2; v_call: TRBV5-6; cdr3_nt: TGTGCCAGCAGCTTTATTACAAATAGGGATGGCTACACCTTC; cdr3_aa: CASSFITNRDGYTF
d_call: .; clone_size: .; j_call: TRBJ2-2; v_call: TRBV5-1; cdr3_nt: TGCGCCAGCAGCTTGAGGACATTGAACACCGGGGAGATATTTTTT; cdr3_aa: CASSLRTLNTGEIFF
d_call: .; clone_size: many; j_call: TRBJ2-5; v_call: TRBV24-1; cdr3_nt: TGTGCCACCAGTGAGGGGTACAGGGCCTTGCAAGAGACCCAGTACTTC; cdr3_aa: CATSEGYRALQETQYF
d_call: TRBD1; clone_size: .; j_call: TRBJ1-2; v_call: TRBV5-1; cdr3_nt: TGCGCCAGCAGCGAGGGACAGGGAAGATATGGCTACACATTC; cdr3_aa: CASSEGQGRYGYTF
d_call: TRBD1; clone_size: many; j_call: TRBJ1-4; v_call: TRBV4-2; cdr3_nt: TGTGCCAGCAGCCTCCGGGACAGTGCAACTAATGAAAAACTGTTTTTT; cdr3_aa: CASSLRDSATNEKLFF
d_call: TRBD2; clone_size: few; j_call: TRBJ2-3; v_call: TRBV18; cdr3_nt: TGTGCCAGCTCACCACTGACTCTAGCGGGCCTTAGCACAGATACGCAGTATTTT; cdr3_aa: CASSPLTLAGLSTDTQYF
d_call: .; clone_size: few; j_call: TRBJ2-7; v_call: TRBV28; cdr3_nt: TGTCCCATCAGTTCCCCGGCCAGGCTTACCTACGAGCAGTACTTC; cdr3_aa: CPISSPARLTYEQYF
d_call: TRBD2; clone_size: many; j_call: TRBJ2-3; v_call: TRBV27; cdr3_nt: TGTGCCAGCAGTATCCTAGCGGGCCGAACTAGCACAGATACGCAGTATTTT; cdr3_aa: CASSILAGRTSTDTQYF
d_call: .; clone_size: many; j_call: TRBJ1-1; v_call: TRBV20-1; cdr3_nt: TGCAGTGCTAGGCTGCGGGGAAGCACTGAAGCTTTCTTT; cdr3_aa: CSARLRGSTEAFF
d_call: .; clone_size: .; j_call: TRBJ2-3; v_call: TRBV4-1; cdr3_nt: TGCGCCAGCAGCCAAGTCGGGGGACCCACAGATACGCAGTATTTT; cdr3_aa: CASSQVGGPTDTQYF
d_call: .; clone_size: many; j_call: TRBJ1-1; v_call: TRBV5-1; cdr3_nt: TGCGCCAGCAGCTTGGTGGCAGGTTTGTACACTGAAGCTTTCTTT; cdr3_aa: CASSLVAGLYTEAFF
d_call: TRBD1; clone_size: many; j_call: TRBJ1-6; v_call: TRBV30; cdr3_nt: TGTGCCTGGAGCCCCCCCGGGACAGGGCATTCACCCCTCCACTTT; cdr3_aa: CAWSPPGTGHSPLHF
d_call: .; clone_size: many; j_call: TRBJ1-6; v_call: TRBV5-1; cdr3_nt: TGCGCCAGCAGCTTGGAGGACCCCCCGAGCTCCTATAATTCACCCCTCCACTTT; cdr3_aa: CASSLEDPPSSYNSPLHF
d_call: .; clone_size: many; j_call: TRBJ1-2; v_call: TRBV28; cdr3_nt: TGTGCCAGCAGTTTATGGGGCGATAGCAACTATGGCTACACCTTC; cdr3_aa: CASSLWGDSNYGYTF
d_call: .; clone_size: many; j_call: TRBJ2-7; v_call: TRBV20-1; cdr3_nt: TGCAGTGCTAGGTTCCCGGGGGAAGCCTACGAGCAGTACTTC; cdr3_aa: CSARFPGEAYEQYF
d_call: .; clone_size: few; j_call: TRBJ1-2; v_call: TRBV27; cdr3_nt: TGTGCCAGCAGCAACGGGGCAGGGAGGTTCAATGGCTACACCTTC; cdr3_aa: CASSNGAGRFNGYTF
d_call: TRBD2; clone_size: many; j_call: TRBJ2-1; v_call: TRBV11-2; cdr3_nt: TGTGCCAGCAGCCGAGCGGGGGGGTCCTACAATGAGCAGTTCTTC; cdr3_aa: CASSRAGGSYNEQFF
d_call: TRBD1; clone_size: many; j_call: TRBJ2-7; v_call: TRBV7-9; cdr3_nt: TGTGCCAGCAGCTTAGCCTTGGGACAGTCGGTCTACGAGCAGTACTTC; cdr3_aa: CASSLALGQSVYEQYF
d_call: .; clone_size: many; j_call: TRBJ1-2; v_call: TRBV5-6; cdr3_nt: TGTGCCAGCAGCTTTATGTCCAATATCGACTATGGCTACACCTTC; cdr3_aa: CASSFMSNIDYGYTF
d_call: .; clone_size: many; j_call: TRBJ1-5; v_call: TRBV11-1; cdr3_nt: TGTGCCAGCAGCTACTCGTGGGACGGCCCCCAGCATTTT; cdr3_aa: CASSYSWDGPQHF
d_call: .; clone_size: medium-sized; j_call: TRBJ1-1; v_call: TRBV28; cdr3_nt: TGTGCCGCACAGGGTTTTGAAGCTTTCTTT; cdr3_aa: CAAQGFEAFF
d_call: .; clone_size: few; j_call: TRBJ2-1; v_call: TRBV28; cdr3_nt: TGTGCCAGCAGTTCGATGACATGGGGCGATCGACACAATGAGCAGTCCTTC; cdr3_aa: CASSSMTWGDRHNEQSF
d_call: TRBD2; clone_size: .; j_call: TRBJ2-5; v_call: TRBV9; cdr3_nt: TGTGCCAGCAGCGTAGAAGGGAGCGGGGGGGCCTGGGAGACCCAGTACTTC; cdr3_aa: CASSVEGSGGAWETQYF
d_call: .; clone_size: medium-sized; j_call: TRBJ2-2; v_call: TRBV7-2; cdr3_nt: TGTGCCAGCAGCTCAATCCTTGGAGGCGGGGAGCTGTTTTTT; cdr3_aa: CASSSILGGGELFF
d_call: .; clone_size: many; j_call: TRBJ1-4; v_call: TRBV5-5; cdr3_nt: TGTGCCAGCAGTTTAGGGGGTGAAAAACTGTTTTTT; cdr3_aa: CASSLGGEKLFF